What follows are 2 T cell receptor beta chains derived from one specimen sequenced in a study of blood T cell repertoires in COVID-19 (dated by TCRdb to between 2020 and 2021). The method behind the library was the immunoSEQ multiplex PCR assay. TCRdb stores this immuneACCESS table with in-frame sequences only. Part of the clones is absent; in the studies checked, under half of the shortfall reflects unresolved V genes, and no reason is known for the rest. The sample has about 140,000 clones on record, around nine tenths of them singletons. The leading ten clones occupy approximately 9% of the sample. Material for sequencing was peripheral blood. All receptors derive from a woman in her 50s with active or convalescent COVID-19.

This chain uses TRBV4-3 with TRBJ1-5; no definite D call. Trimming left V 0 bases short and J 5 bases short, with 5 bases between. This CDR3 comprises 13 residues. Germline lookup yields CDR1 LGHNA and CDR2 YSLEER. CDR3 DNA sequence: TGCGCCAGCAGCCAAGAACGCGATCAGCCCCAGCATTTT. This sequence encodes CASSQERDQPQHF.

CDR3: CASSQSKVGDSPLHF. The CDR3 DNA follows: TGCGCCAGCAGTCAATCGAAAGTCGGGGATTCACCCCTCCACTTT. V usage is TRBV23-1 and J usage is TRBJ1-6; D gene ambiguous. TRBV23-1 is an ORF, and what it does is uncertain. V shed 0 bases and J shed 8 bases, with 11 bases lying between them. CDR3 length: 15 amino acids.